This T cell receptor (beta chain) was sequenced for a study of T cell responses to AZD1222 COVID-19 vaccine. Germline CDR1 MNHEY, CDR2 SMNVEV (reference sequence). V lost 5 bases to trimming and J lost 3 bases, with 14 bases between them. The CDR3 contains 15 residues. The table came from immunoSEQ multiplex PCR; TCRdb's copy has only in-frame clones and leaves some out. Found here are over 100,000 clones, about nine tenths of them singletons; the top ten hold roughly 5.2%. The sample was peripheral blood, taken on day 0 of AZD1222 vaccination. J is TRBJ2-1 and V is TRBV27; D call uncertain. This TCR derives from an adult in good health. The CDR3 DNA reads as TGTGCCAGCAGTCCTGACCGCGAGGACTACAATGAGCAGTTCTTC. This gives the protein CASSPDREDYNEQFF.